The clone carrying this T cell receptor (beta chain) was observed a handful of times. Antigen specificity is unknown. The entry originates in a study of T-cell memory formation after mild COVID-19. Study in general: Clusters were largely donor specific. Broader study findings: Pre-infection memory contained some responding clones, which suggested that cross-reactive memory had joined. CD4/CD8 balance held among clones contracting day 15 to 85, and later expanders leaned CD4+.

MiXCR, applied by TCRdb to the 5' RACE reads, yields one record per CDR3 protein. Among approximately 250,000 distinct CDR3 sequences listed, over 15% were seen once. J lost 3 bases, V lost 4 bases, and 17 bases had no gene match. Germline values: CDR1 LGHNA, CDR2 YNFKEQ. The CDR3 sequence is 20 residues long. Sequencing was performed on PBMCs or a T cell subset sorted from them (not recorded which). V and J are TRBV4-2 and TRBJ2-3; 12 bases align to TRBD2. This receptor was identified in an adult woman who had mild COVID-19 (a few samples of this study predate the infection). Cell type and time point are not known. CDR3 nucleotides: TGTGCCAGCAGCCCGAGACTAGCGGGGGCCTATTCTATGGCGACAGATACGCAGTATTTT. Translation gives CASSPRLAGAYSMATDTQYF.